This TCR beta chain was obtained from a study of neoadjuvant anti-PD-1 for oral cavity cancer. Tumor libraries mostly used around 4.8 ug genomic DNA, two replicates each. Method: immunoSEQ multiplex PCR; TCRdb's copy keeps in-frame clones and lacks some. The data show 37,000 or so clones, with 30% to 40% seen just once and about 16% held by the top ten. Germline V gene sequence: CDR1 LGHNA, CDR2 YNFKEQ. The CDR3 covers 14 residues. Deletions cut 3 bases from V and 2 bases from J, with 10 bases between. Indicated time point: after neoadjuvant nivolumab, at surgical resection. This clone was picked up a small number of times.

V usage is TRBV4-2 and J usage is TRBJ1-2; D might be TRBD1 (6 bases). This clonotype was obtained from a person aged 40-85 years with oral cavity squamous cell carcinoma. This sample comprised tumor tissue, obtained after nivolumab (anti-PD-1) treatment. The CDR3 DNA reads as TGTGCCAGCAGCCACGGACAGCCCAACTATGGCTACACCTTC. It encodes CASSHGQPNYGYTF.